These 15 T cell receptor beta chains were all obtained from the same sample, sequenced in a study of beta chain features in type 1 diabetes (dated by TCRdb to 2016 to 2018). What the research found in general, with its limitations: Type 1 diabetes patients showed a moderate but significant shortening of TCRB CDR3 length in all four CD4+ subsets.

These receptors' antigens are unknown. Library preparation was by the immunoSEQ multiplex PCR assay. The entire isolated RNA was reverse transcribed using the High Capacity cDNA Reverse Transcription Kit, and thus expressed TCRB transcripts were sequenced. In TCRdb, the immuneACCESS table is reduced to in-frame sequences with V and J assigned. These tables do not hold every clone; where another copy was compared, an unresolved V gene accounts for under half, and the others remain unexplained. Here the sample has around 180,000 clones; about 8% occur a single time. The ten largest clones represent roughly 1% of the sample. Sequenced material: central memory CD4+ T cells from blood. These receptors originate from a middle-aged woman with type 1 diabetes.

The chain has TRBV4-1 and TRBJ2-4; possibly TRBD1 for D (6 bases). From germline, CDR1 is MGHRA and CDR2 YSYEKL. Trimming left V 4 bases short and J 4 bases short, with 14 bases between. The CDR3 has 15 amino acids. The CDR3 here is CASSPRGTGKNIQYF. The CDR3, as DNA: TGCGCCAGCAGCCCAAGAGGTACAGGGAAAAACATTCAGTACTTC.

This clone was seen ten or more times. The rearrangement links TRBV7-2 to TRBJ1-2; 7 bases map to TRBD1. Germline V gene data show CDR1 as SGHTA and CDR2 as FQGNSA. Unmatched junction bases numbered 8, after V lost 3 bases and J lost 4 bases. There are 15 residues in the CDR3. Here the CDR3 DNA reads TGTGCCAGCAGCTTCGACTCGACAGGGCCCTATGGCTACACCTTC. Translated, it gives CASSFDSTGPYGYTF.

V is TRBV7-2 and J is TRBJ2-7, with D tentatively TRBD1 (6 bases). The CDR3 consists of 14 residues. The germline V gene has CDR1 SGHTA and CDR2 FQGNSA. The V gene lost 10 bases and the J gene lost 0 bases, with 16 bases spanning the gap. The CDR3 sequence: CATTGTTVSYEQYF. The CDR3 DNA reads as TGTGCCACCACCGGGACAACGGTCTCCTACGAGCAGTACTTC.

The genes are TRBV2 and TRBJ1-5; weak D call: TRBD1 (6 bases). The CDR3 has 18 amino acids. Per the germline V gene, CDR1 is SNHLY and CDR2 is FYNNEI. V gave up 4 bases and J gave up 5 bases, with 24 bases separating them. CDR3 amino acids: CASSGRVAGAGYDQPQHF. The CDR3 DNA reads TGTGCCAGCAGTGGACGCGTCGCGGGGGCGGGTTACGATCAGCCCCAGCATTTT.

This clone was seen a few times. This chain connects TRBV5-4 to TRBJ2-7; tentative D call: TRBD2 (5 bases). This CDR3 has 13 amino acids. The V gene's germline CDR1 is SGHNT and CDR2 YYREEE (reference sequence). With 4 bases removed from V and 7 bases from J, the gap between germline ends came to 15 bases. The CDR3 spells CASSPEGIGEQYF. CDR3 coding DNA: TGTGCCAGCAGCCCAGAGGGAATAGGGGAGCAGTACTTC.

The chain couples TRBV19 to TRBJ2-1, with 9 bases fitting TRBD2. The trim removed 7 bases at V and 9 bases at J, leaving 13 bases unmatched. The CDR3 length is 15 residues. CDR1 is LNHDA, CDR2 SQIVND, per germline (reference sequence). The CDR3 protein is CASKKGLAGNFEQFF. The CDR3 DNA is TGTGCCAGTAAAAAGGGGCTAGCGGGGAATTTTGAGCAGTTCTTC. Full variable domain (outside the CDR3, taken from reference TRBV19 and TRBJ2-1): DGGITQSPKYLFRKEGQNVTLSCEQNLNHDAMYWYRQDPGQGLRLIYYSQIVNDFQKGDIAEGYSVSREKKESFPLTVTSAQKNPTAFYLCASKKGLAGNFEQFFGPGTRLTVL.

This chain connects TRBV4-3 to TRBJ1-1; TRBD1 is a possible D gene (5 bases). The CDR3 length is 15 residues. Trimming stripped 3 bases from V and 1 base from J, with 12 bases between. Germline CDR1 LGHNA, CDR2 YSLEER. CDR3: CASSQVPTENTEAFF. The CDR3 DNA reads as TGCGCCAGCAGCCAGGTTCCGACAGAGAACACTGAAGCTTTCTTT.

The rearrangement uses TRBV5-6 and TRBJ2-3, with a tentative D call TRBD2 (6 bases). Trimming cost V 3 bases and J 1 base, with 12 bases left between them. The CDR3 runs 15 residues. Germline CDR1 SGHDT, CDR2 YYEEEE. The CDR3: CASSSSSEGTDTQYF. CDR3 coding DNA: TGTGCCAGCAGCTCTTCTAGCGAAGGCACAGATACGCAGTATTTT.

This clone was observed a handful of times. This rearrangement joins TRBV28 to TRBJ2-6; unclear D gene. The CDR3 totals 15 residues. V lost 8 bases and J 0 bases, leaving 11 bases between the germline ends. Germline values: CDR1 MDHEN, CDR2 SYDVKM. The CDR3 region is CASVPQSSGANVLTF. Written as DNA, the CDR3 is TGTGCCAGCGTGCCACAGAGCTCTGGGGCCAACGTCCTGACTTTC.

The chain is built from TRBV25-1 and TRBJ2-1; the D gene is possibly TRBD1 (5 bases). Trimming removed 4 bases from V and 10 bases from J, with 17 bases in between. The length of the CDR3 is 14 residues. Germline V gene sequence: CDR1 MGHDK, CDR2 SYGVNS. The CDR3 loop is CASSAPGQRGEQFF. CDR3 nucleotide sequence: TGTGCCAGCAGTGCTCCGGGCCAAAGGGGCGAGCAGTTCTTC.

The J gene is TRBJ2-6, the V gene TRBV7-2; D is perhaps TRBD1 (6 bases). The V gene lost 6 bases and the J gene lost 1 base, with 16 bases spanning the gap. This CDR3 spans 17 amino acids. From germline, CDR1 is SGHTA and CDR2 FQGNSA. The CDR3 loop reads CASRSQGSGSGANVLTF. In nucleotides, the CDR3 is TGTGCCAGCAGATCTCAGGGGTCGGGGTCTGGGGCCAACGTCCTGACTTTC.

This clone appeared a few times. CDR3 bases: TGTGCCAGCAGCGTACAGGGGAACACTGAAGCTTTCTTT. Translated, it gives CASSVQGNTEAFF. The chain links TRBV9 to TRBJ1-1; the D gene is possibly TRBD1 (5 bases). The length of the CDR3 is 13 residues. Germline CDR1 SGDLS, CDR2 YYNGEE. V was clipped by 1 base and J by 1 base, with 5 bases between them.

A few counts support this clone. In DNA, the CDR3 is TGTGCCAGCAGCCCTAATAATGAAAAACTGTTTTTT. This codes for CASSPNNEKLFF. The chain employs TRBV5-4 and TRBJ1-4; D is ambiguous. Germline CDR1 and CDR2: SGHNT and YYREEE (reference sequence). Trimming pared 4 bases from V and 4 bases from J, leaving 5 bases between. CDR3 length equals 12 residues.

CDR3 DNA: TGTGCCAGCAGTGAGCCAGGGTGGGACACTGAAGCTTTCTTT. It codes for CASSEPGWDTEAFF. The chain is built from TRBV25-1 and TRBJ1-1; D may be TRBD1 (5 bases). Germline values: CDR1 MGHDK, CDR2 SYGVNS. There are 14 residues in the CDR3. Trimming took off 3 bases at V and 3 bases at J, with 11 bases between the two ends.

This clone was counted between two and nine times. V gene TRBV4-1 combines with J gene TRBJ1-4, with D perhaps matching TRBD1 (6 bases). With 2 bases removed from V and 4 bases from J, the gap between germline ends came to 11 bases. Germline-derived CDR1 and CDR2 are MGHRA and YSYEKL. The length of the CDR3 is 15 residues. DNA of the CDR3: TGCGCCAGCAGCCAAAGCCCAGGGGTTAATGAAAAACTGTTTTTT. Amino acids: CASSQSPGVNEKLFF.